These T cell receptor beta chains were read from a single sample in a study of T-cell memory formation after mild COVID-19. Using its own MiXCR run on the 5' RACE reads, TCRdb lists one record per CDR3 protein. The data show some 130,000 distinct CDR3 sequences, about 6% seen once. Sequenced input: PBMCs or a T cell subset sorted from them (not recorded which). The receptor source for this set is an adult woman who had mild COVID-19 (a few samples of this study predate the infection). Cell type and time point are not known. Both conserved end residues are part of each CDR3. The D gene is left open where the match is weak. Clone size is given for some rows only: seen once, a few or many times, or a class if the clone is expanded.

j_gene | v_gene | abundance | d_gene | CDR3aa | CDR3nt
TRBJ2-1 | TRBV6-2/TRBV6-3 | many | . | CASLSTVYKQFF | TGTGCCAGCCTGTCGACAGTCTATAAGCAGTTCTTC
TRBJ1-4 | TRBV7-9 | few | TRBD1 | CASSPQPGQGGNEKLFF | TGTGCCAGCAGCCCGCAACCCGGACAGGGCGGAAATGAAAAACTGTTTTTT
TRBJ2-3 | TRBV29-1 | many | . | CSSSRSSTDTQYF | TGCAGCTCCAGCAGATCTAGCACAGATACGCAGTATTTT
TRBJ2-7 | TRBV6-6 | many | . | CASSYSGIGNEQYF | TGTGCCAGCAGTTACTCGGGCATCGGCAACGAGCAGTACTTC
TRBJ1-2 | TRBV24-1 | . | TRBD1 | CATSDSTDREAPF | TGTGCCACCAGTGATTCCACTGACAGGGAAGCCCCCTTC
TRBJ2-5 | TRBV7-2 | . | TRBD2 | CASSLGGSMETQYF | TGTGCCAGCAGCTTGGGAGGGTCGATGGAGACCCAGTACTTC
TRBJ2-5 | TRBV30 | . | . | CAWSVGSQETQYF | TGTGCCTGGAGTGTAGGGTCACAAGAGACCCAGTACTTC
TRBJ2-7 | TRBV29-1 | few | TRBD2 | CSVERSGRREQYF | TGCAGCGTTGAAAGAAGCGGGAGGCGCGAGCAGTACTTC
TRBJ2-7 | TRBV21-1 | few | . | CASSETGYAYEQYF | TGTGCCAGCAGCGAGACAGGGTACGCCTACGAGCAGTACTTC
TRBJ1-2 | TRBV20-1 | . | . | CSAPRPGFNYGYTF | TGCAGTGCTCCTCGGCCGGGGTTTAACTATGGCTACACCTTC
TRBJ2-7 | TRBV5-1 | . | TRBD1 | CASSSRDRLTYEQYF | TGCGCCAGCAGCTCCCGGGACAGGCTCACCTACGAGCAGTACTTC
TRBJ2-7 | TRBV20-1 | many | . | CSARADVPYEQYF | TGCAGTGCTAGGGCGGATGTACCCTACGAGCAGTACTTC
TRBJ1-2 | TRBV7-2 | few | . | CASSSDWGANGYTF | TGTGCCAGCAGCTCAGACTGGGGGGCGAATGGCTACACCTTC
TRBJ2-7 | TRBV6-1 | . | TRBD1 | CASSVWQGAWEQYF | TGTGCCAGCAGTGTCTGGCAGGGGGCATGGGAGCAGTACTTC
TRBJ1-2 | TRBV7-8 | . | . | CASSYDRRGYTF | TGTGCCAGCAGCTATGACAGGCGGGGCTACACCTTC
TRBJ1-1 | TRBV6-5 | many | . | CASSYSGAGRGWGNTEAFF | TGTGCCAGCAGTTACTCTGGTGCGGGCAGGGGATGGGGGAACACTGAAGCTTTCTTT
TRBJ2-1 | TRBV19 | . | TRBD2 | CASRVAGAPYNEQFF | TGTGCCAGTAGGGTAGCGGGGGCCCCCTACAATGAGCAGTTCTTC
TRBJ2-1 | TRBV12-3/TRBV12-4 | few | TRBD1 | CASNPQGTDEQFF | TGTGCCAGCAATCCACAGGGGACGGATGAGCAGTTCTTC
TRBJ2-1 | TRBV20-1 | many | TRBD2 | CSARDPAGGRNEQFF | TGCAGTGCTAGAGATCCCGCGGGGGGGCGGAATGAGCAGTTCTTC
TRBJ1-2 | TRBV29-1 | few | TRBD1 | CSVQMDRGHGYTF | TGCAGCGTCCAGATGGACAGGGGGCATGGCTACACCTTC
TRBJ1-1 | TRBV7-9 | few | . | CASSHGVRSTEAFF | TGTGCCAGCAGCCATGGGGTCCGAAGCACTGAAGCTTTCTTT
TRBJ2-3 | TRBV24-1 | few | TRBD2 | CATSDLGTSGESVDTQYF | TGTGCCACCAGTGATTTGGGGACTAGCGGGGAGTCAGTAGATACGCAGTATTTT
TRBJ2-5 | TRBV6-6 | . | TRBD2 | CASRVGLAGLRETQYF | TGTGCCAGCAGGGTAGGCCTAGCGGGACTTCGAGAGACCCAGTACTTC
TRBJ1-1 | TRBV29-1 | few | TRBD1 | CSSRGQGHLGTEAFF | TGCAGCTCAAGGGGGCAGGGTCATTTAGGAACTGAAGCTTTCTTT
TRBJ2-7 | TRBV6-1 | . | . | CASSPTGDEQYF | TGTGCCAGCAGCCCGACAGGCGATGAGCAGTACTTC
TRBJ2-7 | TRBV10-3 | . | . | CAISESGGLPYEQYF | TGTGCCATCAGTGAGTCTGGGGGTCTCCCCTACGAGCAGTACTTC
TRBJ2-7 | TRBV2 | . | . | CASQDGGAYYEQYF | TGTGCCAGCCAGGATGGGGGGGCTTACTACGAGCAGTACTTC
TRBJ1-3 | TRBV24-1 | . | . | CATRYGRNTIYF | TGTGCCACCCGTTACGGCAGAAACACCATATATTTT
TRBJ1-1 | TRBV29-1 | . | TRBD1 | CSVSDRGNTEAFF | TGCAGCGTTTCCGACAGGGGGAACACTGAAGCTTTCTTT
TRBJ2-7 | TRBV4-3 | many | . | CASSQVQGSYEQYF | TGCGCCAGCAGCCAAGTCCAGGGCTCCTACGAGCAGTACTTC
TRBJ1-1 | TRBV18 | . | . | CASSQGRSSMPAFF | TGTGCCAGCTCACAAGGACGGTCGTCCATGCCAGCTTTCTTT
TRBJ2-1 | TRBV5-1 | many | TRBD2 | CASSLTSGGLEQFF | TGCGCCAGCAGCTTGACTAGCGGGGGGCTCGAGCAGTTCTTC
TRBJ1-4 | TRBV5-5 | . | . | CASSPSRTALNEKLFF | TGTGCCAGCAGCCCTTCGCGGACAGCGCTTAATGAAAAACTGTTTTTT
TRBJ1-1 | TRBV5-1 | . | . | CASSDWIGANTEAFF | TGCGCCAGCAGCGATTGGATAGGAGCGAACACTGAAGCTTTCTTT
TRBJ2-3 | TRBV7-2 | many | TRBD2 | CASSPRTSGGATDTQYF | TGTGCCAGCAGCCCCCGGACTAGCGGGGGGGCGACAGATACGCAGTATTTT
TRBJ2-7 | TRBV5-6 | many | . | CASSPGPNYEQYF | TGTGCCAGCAGCCCGGGACCCAACTACGAGCAGTACTTC
TRBJ2-7 | TRBV14 | . | . | CASSQLSTLSYEQYF | TGTGCCAGCAGCCAACTCTCAACCCTGAGCTACGAGCAGTACTTC
TRBJ1-3 | TRBV12-3/TRBV12-4 | many | . | CASRRYSSGNTIYF | TGTGCCAGCAGACGTTACAGCTCTGGAAACACCATATATTTT
TRBJ2-5 | TRBV6-5 | many | . | CASTDPGTQETQYF | TGTGCCAGCACGGACCCGGGAACCCAAGAGACCCAGTACTTC
TRBJ2-4 | TRBV9 | many | . | CASSSSGLSGQNIQYF | TGTGCCAGCAGCTCCTCGGGGCTTAGCGGCCAAAACATTCAGTACTTC
TRBJ1-2 | TRBV18 | . | TRBD1 | CASSPPGTGGYTF | TGTGCCAGCTCACCACCGGGGACAGGCGGCTACACCTTC
TRBJ1-2 | TRBV6-5 | many | . | CASSHGLYGYTF | TGTGCCAGCAGCCACGGTCTCTATGGCTACACCTTC
TRBJ2-7 | TRBV5-1 | few | . | CASSLVAFSSYEQYF | TGCGCCAGCAGCTTGGTGGCCTTTTCTTCCTACGAGCAGTACTTC
TRBJ2-1 | TRBV5-4 | . | . | CASRSYNEQFF | TGTGCCAGCAGGTCCTACAATGAGCAGTTCTTC
TRBJ2-7 | TRBV27 | many | TRBD2 | CASSLSGTSGGAFPYEQYF | TGTGCCAGCAGTTTATCGGGGACTAGCGGGGGGGCCTTCCCCTACGAGCAGTACTTC
TRBJ2-2 | TRBV29-1 | many | . | CSVAWSTGELFF | TGCAGCGTTGCCTGGAGCACCGGGGAGCTGTTTTTT
TRBJ1-5 | TRBV19 | . | . | CASSIALIGVQPQHF | TGTGCCAGTAGTATAGCTTTAATCGGGGTGCAGCCCCAGCATTTT
TRBJ2-7 | TRBV6-2/TRBV6-3 | . | TRBD2 | CASKQIGRGGEQYF | TGTGCCAGCAAGCAAATCGGGAGGGGCGGCGAGCAGTACTTC
TRBJ2-2 | TRBV24-1 | many | . | CATRVGSTGELFF | TGTGCCACCAGGGTAGGGAGCACCGGGGAGCTGTTTTTT
TRBJ2-1 | TRBV7-9 | . | TRBD2 | CASSLTGTSGNNEQFF | TGTGCCAGCAGCTTGACCGGGACTAGCGGTAACAATGAGCAGTTCTTC
TRBJ2-7 | TRBV20-1 | many | . | CSATRGRSSYEQYF | TGCAGTGCGACTCGAGGGAGGTCCTCCTACGAGCAGTACTTC
TRBJ1-3 | TRBV19 | . | . | CASSTTGNTIYF | TGTGCCAGTAGTACTACTGGAAACACCATATATTTT
TRBJ1-5 | TRBV5-1 | many | . | CASSSTGDWNQPQHF | TGCGCCAGCAGCTCCACCGGGGATTGGAATCAGCCCCAGCATTTT
TRBJ1-5 | TRBV5-1 | few | . | CASSFEGVSNQPQHF | TGCGCCAGCAGCTTTGAGGGTGTGAGCAATCAGCCCCAGCATTTT
TRBJ1-4 | TRBV18 | few | . | CASSPQTNEKLFF | TGTGCCAGCTCACCACAGACAAATGAAAAACTGTTTTTT
TRBJ2-7 | TRBV5-1 | . | TRBD1 | CASRRTGEPHYEQYF | TGCGCCAGCAGACGGACAGGGGAACCCCACTACGAGCAGTACTTC
TRBJ2-1 | TRBV4-1 | few | TRBD2 | CASSQAGLAGPKNEQFF | TGCGCCAGCAGCCAGGCGGGACTAGCGGGTCCCAAAAATGAGCAGTTCTTC
TRBJ2-7 | TRBV5-1 | . | TRBD1 | CASSSGQGLYEQYF | TGCGCCAGCAGCTCAGGACAGGGCCTTTACGAGCAGTACTTC